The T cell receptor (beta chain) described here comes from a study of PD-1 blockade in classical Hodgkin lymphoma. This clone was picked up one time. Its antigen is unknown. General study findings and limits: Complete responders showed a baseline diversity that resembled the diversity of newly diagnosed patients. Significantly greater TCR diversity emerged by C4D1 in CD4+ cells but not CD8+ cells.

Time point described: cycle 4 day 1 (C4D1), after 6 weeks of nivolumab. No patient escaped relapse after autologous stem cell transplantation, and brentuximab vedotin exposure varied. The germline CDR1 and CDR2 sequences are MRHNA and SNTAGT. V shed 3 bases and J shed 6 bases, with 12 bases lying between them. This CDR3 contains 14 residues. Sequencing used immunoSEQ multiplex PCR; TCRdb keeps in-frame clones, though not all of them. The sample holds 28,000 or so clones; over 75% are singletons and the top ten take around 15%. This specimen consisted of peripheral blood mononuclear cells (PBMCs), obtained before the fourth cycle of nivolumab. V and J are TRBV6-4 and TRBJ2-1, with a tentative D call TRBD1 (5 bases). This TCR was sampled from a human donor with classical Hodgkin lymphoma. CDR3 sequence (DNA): TGTGCCAGCAGTGAGGGGCAGGCGAGCAATGAGCAGTTCTTC. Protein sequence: CASSEGQASNEQFF.